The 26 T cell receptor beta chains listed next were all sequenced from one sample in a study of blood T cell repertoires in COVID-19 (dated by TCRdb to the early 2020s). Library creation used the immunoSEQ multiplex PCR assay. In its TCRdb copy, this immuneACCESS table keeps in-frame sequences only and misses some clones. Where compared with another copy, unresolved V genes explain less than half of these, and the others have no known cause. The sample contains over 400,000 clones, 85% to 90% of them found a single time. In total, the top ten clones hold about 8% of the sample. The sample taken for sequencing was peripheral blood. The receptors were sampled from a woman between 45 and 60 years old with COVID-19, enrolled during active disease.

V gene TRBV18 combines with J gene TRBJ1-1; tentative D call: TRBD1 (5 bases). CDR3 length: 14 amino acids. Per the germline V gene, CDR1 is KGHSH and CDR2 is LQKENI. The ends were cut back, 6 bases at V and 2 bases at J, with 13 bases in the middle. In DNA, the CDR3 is TGTGCCAGCTCCCCGCGGGGCGGAAACACTGAAGCTTTCTTT. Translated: CASSPRGGNTEAFF.

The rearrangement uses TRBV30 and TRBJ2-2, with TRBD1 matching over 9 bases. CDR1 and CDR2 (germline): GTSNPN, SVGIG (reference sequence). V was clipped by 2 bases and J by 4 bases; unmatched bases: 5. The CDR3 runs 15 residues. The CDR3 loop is CAWSFEQGATGELFF. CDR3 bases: TGTGCCTGGAGTTTTGAACAGGGGGCCACCGGGGAGCTGTTTTTT. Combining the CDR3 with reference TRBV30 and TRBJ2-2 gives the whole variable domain SQTIHQWPATLVQPVGSPLSLECTVEGTSNPNLYWYRQAAGRGLQLLFYSVGIGQISSEVPQNLSASRPQDRQFILSSKKLLLSDSGFYLCAWSFEQGATGELFFGEGSRLTVL.

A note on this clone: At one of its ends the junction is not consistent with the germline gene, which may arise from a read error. Written as DNA, the CDR3 is TGTGCCAGCAGCTTGCCCATAGGGACAGGGGGCTATGGGTACACCTTC. Its translation is CASSLPIGTGGYGYTF. The chain recombines TRBV5-6 with TRBJ1-2; 12 nucleotides line up with TRBD1. Germline V gene data show CDR1 as SGHDT and CDR2 as YYEEEE. CDR3 length: 16 residues.

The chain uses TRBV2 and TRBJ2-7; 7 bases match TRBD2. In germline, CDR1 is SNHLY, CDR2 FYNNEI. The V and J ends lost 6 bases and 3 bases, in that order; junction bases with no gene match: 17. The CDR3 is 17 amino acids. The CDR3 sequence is CASSTPEGRGSLYEQYF. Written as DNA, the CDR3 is TGTGCCAGCAGCACCCCCGAGGGGCGGGGGAGCCTCTACGAGCAGTACTTC.

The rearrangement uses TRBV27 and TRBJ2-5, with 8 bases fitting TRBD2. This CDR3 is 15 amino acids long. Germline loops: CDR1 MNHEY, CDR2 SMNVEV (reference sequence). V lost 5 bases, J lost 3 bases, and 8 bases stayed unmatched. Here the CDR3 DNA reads TGTGCCAGCAGTCCCTTGGGTAGCGGGGAAGAGACCCAGTACTTC. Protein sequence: CASSPLGSGEETQYF.

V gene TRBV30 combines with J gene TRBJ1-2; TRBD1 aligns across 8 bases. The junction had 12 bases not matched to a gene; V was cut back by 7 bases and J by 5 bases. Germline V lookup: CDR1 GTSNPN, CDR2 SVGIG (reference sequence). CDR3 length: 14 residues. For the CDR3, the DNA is TGTGCCTCTGCAGGGGGCAGAAGAGCATATGGCTACACCTTC. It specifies CASAGGRRAYGYTF.

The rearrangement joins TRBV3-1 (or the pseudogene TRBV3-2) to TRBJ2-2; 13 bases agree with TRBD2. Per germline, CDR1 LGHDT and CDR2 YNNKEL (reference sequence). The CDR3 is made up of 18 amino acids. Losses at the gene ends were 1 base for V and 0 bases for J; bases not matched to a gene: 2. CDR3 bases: TGTGCCAGCAGCCAAGGACTAGCGGGGGGATCGAACACCGGGGAGCTGTTTTTT. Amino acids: CASSQGLAGGSNTGELFF.

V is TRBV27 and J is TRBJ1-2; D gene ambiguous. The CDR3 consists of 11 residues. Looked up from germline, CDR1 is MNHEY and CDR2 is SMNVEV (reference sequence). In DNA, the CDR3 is TGTGCGGGCGGGGTGGACTATGGCTACACCTTC. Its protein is CAGGVDYGYTF.

This CDR3 reads CASSLRVSGQGADNEQFF. The CDR3, as DNA: TGTGCCAGCAGCCTTAGGGTCTCAGGGCAGGGGGCCGACAATGAGCAGTTCTTC. The genes are TRBV7-8 and TRBJ2-1; 8 nucleotides agree with TRBD1. CDR1 is SGHVS and CDR2 is FQNEAQ in the germline V gene. The CDR3 sequence is 18 residues long. V dropped 5 bases and J dropped 5; count of bases not matched to a gene: 17.

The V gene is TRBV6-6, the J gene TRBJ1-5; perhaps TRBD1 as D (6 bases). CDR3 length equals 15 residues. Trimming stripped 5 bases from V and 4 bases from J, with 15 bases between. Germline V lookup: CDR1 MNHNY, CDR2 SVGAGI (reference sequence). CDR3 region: CASSTPPQGNQPQHF. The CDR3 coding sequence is TGTGCCAGCAGTACGCCCCCACAGGGAAATCAGCCCCAGCATTTT.

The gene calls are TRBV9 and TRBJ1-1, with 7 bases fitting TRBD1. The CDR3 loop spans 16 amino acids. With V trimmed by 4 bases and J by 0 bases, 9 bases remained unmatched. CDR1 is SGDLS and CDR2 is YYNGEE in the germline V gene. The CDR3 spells CASSLGQDLMNTEAFF. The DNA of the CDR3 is TGTGCCAGCAGCCTAGGACAGGACCTTATGAACACTGAAGCTTTCTTT.

This CDR3 reads CASSPSPTGDEQYF. Here the CDR3 DNA reads TGTGCCAGCAGCCCGAGTCCGACAGGGGACGAGCAGTACTTC. The chain links TRBV7-8 to TRBJ2-7; 8 positions agree with TRBD1. V gave up 5 bases and J gave up 5 bases; unmatched junction bases: 8. CDR3 length equals 14 residues. Looked up from germline, CDR1 is SGHVS and CDR2 is FQNEAQ.

This CDR3 is CASSDGQGRSYEQYF. As DNA, the CDR3 is TGTGCCAGCAGTGACGGGCAGGGTAGGTCCTACGAGCAGTACTTC. This rearrangement joins TRBV6-1 to TRBJ2-7, with a possible D match to TRBD1 (5 bases). The CDR3 runs to 15 residues. The ends were cut back, 3 bases at V and 1 base at J, with 13 bases in the middle. Germline lookup yields CDR1 MNHNS and CDR2 SASEGT.

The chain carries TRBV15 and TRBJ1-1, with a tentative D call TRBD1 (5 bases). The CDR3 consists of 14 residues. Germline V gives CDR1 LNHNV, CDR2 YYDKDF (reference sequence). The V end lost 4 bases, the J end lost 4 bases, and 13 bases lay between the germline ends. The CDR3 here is CATSMGGWSTEAFF. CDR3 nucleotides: TGTGCCACCAGCATGGGGGGGTGGAGCACTGAAGCTTTCTTT. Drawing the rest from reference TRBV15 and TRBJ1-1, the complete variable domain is DAMVIQNPRYQVTQFGKPVTLSCSQTLNHNVMYWYQQKSSQAPKLLFHYYDKDFNNEADTPDNFQSRRPNTSFCFLDIRSPGLGDTAMYLCATSMGGWSTEAFFGQGTRLTVV.

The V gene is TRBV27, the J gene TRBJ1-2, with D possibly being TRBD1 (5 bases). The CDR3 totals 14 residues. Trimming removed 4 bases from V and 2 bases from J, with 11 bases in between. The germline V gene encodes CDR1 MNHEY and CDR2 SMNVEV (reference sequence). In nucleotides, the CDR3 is TGTGCCAGCAGTTACGGGGCGGGGAACTATGGCTACACCTTC. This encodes CASSYGAGNYGYTF.

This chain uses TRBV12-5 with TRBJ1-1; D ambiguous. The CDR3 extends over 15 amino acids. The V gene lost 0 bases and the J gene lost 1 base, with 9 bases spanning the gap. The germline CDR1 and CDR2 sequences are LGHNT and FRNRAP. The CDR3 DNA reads TGTGCTAGTGGTTTGGTACTAACGGGGAACACTGAAGCTTTCTTT. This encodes CASGLVLTGNTEAFF.

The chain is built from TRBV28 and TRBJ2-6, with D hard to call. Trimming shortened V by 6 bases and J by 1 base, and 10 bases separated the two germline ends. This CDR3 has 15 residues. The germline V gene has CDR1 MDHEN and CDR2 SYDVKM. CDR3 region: CASRAQLSGANVLTF. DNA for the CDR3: TGTGCCAGCAGGGCACAGTTGTCTGGGGCCAACGTCCTGACTTTC.

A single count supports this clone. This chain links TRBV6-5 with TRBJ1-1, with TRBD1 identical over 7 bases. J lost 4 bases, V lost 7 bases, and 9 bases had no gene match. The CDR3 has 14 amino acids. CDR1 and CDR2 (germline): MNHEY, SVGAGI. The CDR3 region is CASIEGGMGTEAFF. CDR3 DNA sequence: TGTGCCAGCATCGAAGGGGGCATGGGCACTGAAGCTTTCTTT.

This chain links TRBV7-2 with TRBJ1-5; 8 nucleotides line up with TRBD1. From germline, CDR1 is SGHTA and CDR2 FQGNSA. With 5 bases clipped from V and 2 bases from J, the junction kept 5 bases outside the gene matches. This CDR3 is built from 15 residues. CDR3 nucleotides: TGTGCCAGCAGCCCGCGGACAGGGCGCAATCAGCCCCAGCATTTT. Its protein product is CASSPRTGRNQPQHF.

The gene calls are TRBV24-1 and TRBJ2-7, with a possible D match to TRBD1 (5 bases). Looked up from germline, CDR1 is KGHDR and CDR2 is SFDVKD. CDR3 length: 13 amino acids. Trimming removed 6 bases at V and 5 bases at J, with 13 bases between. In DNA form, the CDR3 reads TGTGCCACCAGTTCCTTTGCAGGGAACGAGCAGTACTTC. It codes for CATSSFAGNEQYF.

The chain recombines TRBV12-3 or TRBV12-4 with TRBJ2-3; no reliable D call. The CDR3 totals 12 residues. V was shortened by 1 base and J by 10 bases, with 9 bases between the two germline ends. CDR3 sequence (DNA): TGTGCCAGCAGTTTAGGCCGAGCTGCGCAGTATTTT. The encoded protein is CASSLGRAAQYF.

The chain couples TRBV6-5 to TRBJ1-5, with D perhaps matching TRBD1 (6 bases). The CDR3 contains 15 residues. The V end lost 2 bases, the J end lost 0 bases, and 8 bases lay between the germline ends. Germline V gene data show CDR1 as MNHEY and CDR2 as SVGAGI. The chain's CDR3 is CASSYNRASNQPQHF. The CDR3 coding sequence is TGTGCCAGCAGTTACAACAGGGCTAGCAATCAGCCCCAGCATTTT.

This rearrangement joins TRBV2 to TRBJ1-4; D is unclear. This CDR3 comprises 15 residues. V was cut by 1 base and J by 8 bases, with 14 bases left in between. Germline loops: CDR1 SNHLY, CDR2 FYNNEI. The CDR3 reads CASSEGGAEREKLFF. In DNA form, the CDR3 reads TGTGCCAGCAGTGAAGGAGGCGCCGAGCGGGAAAAACTGTTTTTT.

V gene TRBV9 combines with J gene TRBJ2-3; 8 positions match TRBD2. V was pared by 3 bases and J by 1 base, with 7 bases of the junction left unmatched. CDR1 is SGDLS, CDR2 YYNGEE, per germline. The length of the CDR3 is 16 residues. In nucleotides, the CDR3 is TGTGCCAGCAGCGCCCGACTAGCGTTTCGCACAGATACGCAGTATTTT. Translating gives CASSARLAFRTDTQYF.

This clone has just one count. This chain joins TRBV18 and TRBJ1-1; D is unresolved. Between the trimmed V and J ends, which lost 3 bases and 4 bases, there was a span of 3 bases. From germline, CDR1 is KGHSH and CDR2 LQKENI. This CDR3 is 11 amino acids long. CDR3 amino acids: CASSPGTEAFF. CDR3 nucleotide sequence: TGTGCCAGCTCACCCGGCACTGAAGCTTTCTTT.

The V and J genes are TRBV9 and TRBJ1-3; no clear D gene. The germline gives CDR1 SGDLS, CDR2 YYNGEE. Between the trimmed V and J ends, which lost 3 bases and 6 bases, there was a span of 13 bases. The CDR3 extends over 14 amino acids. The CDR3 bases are TGTGCCAGCAGCGGGCTCCGGGAGGCAAACACCATATATTTT. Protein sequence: CASSGLREANTIYF.